Shown below are 8 T cell receptor beta chains from a single sample sequenced in a study of cytomegalovirus exposure and HLA in healthy donors. PCR used 60 Vbeta primers and 13 Jbeta primers. This table comes from immunoSEQ multiplex PCR, and its TCRdb copy is limited to in-frame clones, with some not included. The table records 150,000 to 190,000 clones, roughly 82% of them present only once. Specimen: PBMCs. These TCRs come from a woman aged 50 to 60 in good health and CMV-seropositive.

The V call is TRBV5-4, the J call TRBJ1-2; a possible D gene is TRBD1 (6 bases). With 4 bases removed from V and 1 base from J, the gap between germline ends came to 11 bases. The CDR3 covers 14 residues. Per germline, CDR1 SGHNT and CDR2 YYREEE (reference sequence). CDR3: CASSAGQLNYGYTF. CDR3 nucleotide sequence: TGTGCCAGCAGCGCAGGACAGCTTAACTATGGCTACACCTTC.

This chain joins TRBV4-3 and TRBJ1-1, with 7 nucleotides matching TRBD1. The V gene end was trimmed by 0 bases and the J gene end by 8 bases; junction bases not matched to a gene: 9. The length of the CDR3 is 15 residues. Germline CDR1 LGHNA, CDR2 YSLEER. The CDR3 DNA reads TGCGCCAGCAGCCAAGAAGTGACAGGGATCGGGGAAGCTTTCTTT. It codes for CASSQEVTGIGEAFF.

The chain joins TRBV28 to TRBJ2-1; maybe TRBD1 (6 bases). CDR3 length: 14 amino acids. V lost 5 bases to trimming and J lost 7 bases, with 15 bases between them. Germline loops: CDR1 MDHEN, CDR2 SYDVKM. The CDR3 nucleotides read TGTGCCAGCAGTGCTACAGGGTGGCTAAATGAGCAGTTCTTC. Amino acids: CASSATGWLNEQFF.

The chain employs TRBV10-3 and TRBJ2-5; 8 bases align to TRBD1. The closer fit of TRBJ2-7 to the DNA end suggests the J call may be wrong. The CDR3 has 12 residues. Per the germline V gene, CDR1 is ENHRY and CDR2 is SYGVKD. Here the CDR3 reads CAISGQGYEQYF. CDR3 bases: TGTGCCATCAGCGGACAGGGCTACGAGCAGTACTTC.

This clone has just one count. The chain uses TRBV19 and TRBJ2-1; 10 bases fit TRBD2. The CDR3 consists of 14 residues. Looked up from germline, CDR1 is LNHDA and CDR2 is SQIVND (reference sequence). V lost 8 bases and J lost 6; bases outside the gene matches: 7. CDR3 bases: TGTGCCAGTCGAAAGCGGGGGGGAGTCAATGAGCAGTTCTTC. It specifies CASRKRGGVNEQFF.

With respect to this clone: Germline is not matched at one junction end, which may reflect a read error. This specimen includes other DNA sequences encoding the same CDR3. The chain recombines TRBV29-1 with TRBJ2-7, with D perhaps TRBD2 (5 bases). The CDR3 length is 13 residues. The germline V gene encodes CDR1 SQVTM and CDR2 ANQGSEA. The CDR3 here is CSVEGSSSYEQYF. CDR3 coding DNA: TGTAGCGTTGAAGGGTCTAGCTCCTACGAGCAGTACTTC.

The chain links TRBV4-3 to TRBJ2-1; D remains unclear. The V end lost 0 bases, the J end lost 4 bases, and 7 bases lay between the germline ends. Germline values: CDR1 LGHNA, CDR2 YSLEER. The CDR3 is 14 amino acids. CDR3 amino acids: CASSQDLDYNEQFF. The CDR3 coding sequence is TGCGCCAGCAGCCAAGATTTAGATTACAATGAGCAGTTCTTC.

The V call is TRBV30, the J call TRBJ1-2, with TRBD1 matching 10 bases. The ends lost 2 bases at V and 4 bases at J; junction bases unmatched: 7. The CDR3 is 15 residues long. Looked up from germline, CDR1 is GTSNPN and CDR2 is SVGIG (reference sequence). The chain's CDR3 is CAWSQRTGGVYGYTF. CDR3 coding DNA: TGTGCCTGGAGTCAACGGACAGGGGGTGTCTATGGCTACACCTTC.